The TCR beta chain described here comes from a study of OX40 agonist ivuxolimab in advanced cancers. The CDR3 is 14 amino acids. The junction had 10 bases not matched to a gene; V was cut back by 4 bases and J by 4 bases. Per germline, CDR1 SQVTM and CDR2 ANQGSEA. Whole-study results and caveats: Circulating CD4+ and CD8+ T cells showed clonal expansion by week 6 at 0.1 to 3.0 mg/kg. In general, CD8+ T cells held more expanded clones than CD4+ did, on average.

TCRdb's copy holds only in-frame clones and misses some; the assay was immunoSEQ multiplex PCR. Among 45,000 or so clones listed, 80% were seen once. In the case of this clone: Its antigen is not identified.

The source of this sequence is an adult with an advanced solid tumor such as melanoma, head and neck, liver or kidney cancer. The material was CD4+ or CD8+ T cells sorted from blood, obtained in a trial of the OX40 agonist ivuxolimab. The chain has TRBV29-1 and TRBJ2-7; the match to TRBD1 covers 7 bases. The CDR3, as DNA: TGCAGCGTTGCTTTGACAGGGCGGTGGTACGAGCAGTACTTC. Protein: CSVALTGRWYEQYF.